The clone carrying this T cell receptor beta chain was detected only once. The target antigen is unknown. Use of 60 Vbeta and 13 Jbeta primers characterized the PCR. Produced via immunoSEQ multiplex PCR; TCRdb's table is partial and in-frame only. The profile shows about 83,000 clones, about four fifths of them singletons. The source of the sample is a study of cytomegalovirus exposure and HLA in healthy donors. Notes on the study in general: Roughly uniform depth of sequencing across donors was assumed in presence/absence analyses. From TCR beta sequences, most subjects' HLA-A and HLA-B alleles were reportedly predicted accurately.

The receptor's source is a man between 18 and 35 years old in good health and CMV-seropositive. The material sequenced was PBMCs.

The CDR3 protein is CASSVEQGYGYTF. Here the CDR3 DNA reads TGTGCCAGCAGTGTGGAACAGGGCTATGGCTACACCTTC. The chain employs TRBV6-1 and TRBJ1-2, with D perhaps TRBD1 (6 bases). The CDR3 runs to 13 residues. V was trimmed by 4 bases and J by 4 bases, leaving 10 bases between them. Germline V gives CDR1 MNHNS, CDR2 SASEGT.